This T cell receptor beta chain is drawn from a study of T-cell reconstitution after alpha-beta-depleted transplantation in children. Unique molecular identifiers were incorporated when the TCRbeta library was constructed. MiXCR, run by TCRdb on the PCR reads, gives a single entry per CDR3 protein. Altogether roughly 500,000 distinct CDR3 sequences are present, around a third being singletons, with the ten largest covering roughly 2.5%. This receptor was identified in a human donor who donated a stem cell graft to a child with aplastic anemia. This material consisted of PBMCs from the stem cell graft donor, taken from the stem cell graft.

In nucleotides, the CDR3 is TGTGCCACCAGACAGGGCTATCAGCCCCAGCATTTT. This sequence encodes CATRQGYQPQHF. This sequence joins TRBV19 and TRBJ1-5; TRBD1 aligns across 7 bases. This CDR3 region has 12 residues. The trim removed 10 bases at V and 5 bases at J, leaving 5 bases unmatched. Germline V lookup: CDR1 LNHDA, CDR2 SQIVND (reference sequence).